The 14 T cell receptor beta chains in this list originate from one sample, sequenced in a study of CD8 T cells in Susac syndrome. It was with random hexamers that 0.5 to 1 ug RNA was reverse transcribed. Via MiXCR, TCRdb re-called the immunoSEQ multiplex PCR reads, giving one row per CDR3 protein. The sample holds about 69,000 distinct CDR3 sequences, about 91% seen once. The sample taken for sequencing was CD8+ T cells from PBMCs. These receptor sequences come from a human donor with multiple sclerosis.

The gene calls are TRBV2 and TRBJ2-7; perhaps TRBD1 as D (5 bases). CDR1 SNHLY and CDR2 FYNNEI come from the germline V gene. V was shortened by 4 bases and J by 5 bases, with 18 bases between the two germline ends. The CDR3 has 15 amino acids. The CDR3 protein is CASSGRLSAQDEQYF. The CDR3 DNA is TGTGCCAGCAGTGGTCGTCTGTCAGCACAGGACGAGCAGTACTTC.

The chain combines TRBV29-1 with TRBJ2-1; the match to TRBD1 covers 10 bases. Germline V gene sequence: CDR1 SQVTM, CDR2 ANQGSEA. The CDR3 consists of 11 residues. The J segment lost 15 bases and the V segment lost 5 bases, leaving 7 bases of the junction unmatched. The CDR3 DNA follows: TGCAGCGTTCCGCTGGGACAGGGGTCGTTCTTC. It codes for CSVPLGQGSFF.

This chain connects TRBV27 to TRBJ2-1, with D perhaps being TRBD1 or TRBD2 (5 bases each). The CDR3 sequence is 15 residues long. V lost 3 bases to trimming and J lost 4 bases, with 13 bases between them. The germline V gene encodes CDR1 MNHEY and CDR2 SMNVEV (reference sequence). This CDR3 reads CASSFAPEGYNEQFF. The DNA for the CDR3 is TGTGCCAGCAGTTTTGCCCCCGAGGGGTACAATGAGCAGTTCTTC.

The chain is built from TRBV20-1 and TRBJ1-2; no clear D. V lost 4 bases and J lost 4, with 7 bases in between. Per germline, CDR1 DFQATT and CDR2 SNEGSKA (reference sequence). The CDR3 is 11 residues long. The CDR3 loop reads CSATASYGYTF. In DNA form, the CDR3 reads TGCAGTGCTACAGCTTCCTATGGCTACACCTTC.

The CDR3 region is CASSQDEAIPYEQYF. The CDR3 bases are TGTGCCAGCAGCCAAGATGAGGCCATTCCCTACGAGCAGTACTTC. The V call is TRBV14, the J call TRBJ2-7, with D unclear. Germline-derived CDR1 and CDR2 are SGHDN and FVKESK. There are 15 residues in the CDR3. The V and J ends lost 0 bases and 2 bases respectively, with 11 bases between them.

The chain links TRBV19 to TRBJ2-1; 10 bases match TRBD2. The V and J ends lost 3 bases and 6 bases, in that order; junction bases with no gene match: 5. The CDR3 sequence is 15 residues long. Germline V gene lookup returns CDR1 LNHDA and CDR2 SQIVND (reference sequence). CDR3 protein: CASSISLAGPNEQFF. In DNA, the CDR3 is TGTGCCAGTAGTATTTCACTAGCGGGACCCAATGAGCAGTTCTTC. The whole variable domain, remainder taken from reference TRBV19 and TRBJ2-1, is DGGITQSPKYLFRKEGQNVTLSCEQNLNHDAMYWYRQDPGQGLRLIYYSQIVNDFQKGDIAEGYSVSREKKESFPLTVTSAQKNPTAFYLCASSISLAGPNEQFFGPGTRLTVL.

The rearrangement joins TRBV2 to TRBJ2-1; 9 positions match TRBD2. The CDR3 length is 15 residues. V dropped 7 bases and J dropped 2; count of bases not matched to a gene: 6. Germline CDR1 SNHLY, CDR2 FYNNEI. The CDR3 DNA follows: TGTGCCAGCATGCGTAGCGGGGGAACCTACAATGAGCAGTTCTTC. Translating gives CASMRSGGTYNEQFF.

The rearrangement links TRBV19 to TRBJ2-1, with D perhaps matching TRBD1 or TRBD2 (5 bases each). Trimming shortened V by 5 bases and J by 0 bases, and 17 bases separated the two germline ends. This CDR3 spans 17 amino acids. Germline lookup yields CDR1 LNHDA and CDR2 SQIVND (reference sequence). This CDR3 reads CASSGGEGGHSYNEQFF. CDR3 bases: TGTGCCAGTAGTGGGGGTGAGGGCGGACACTCCTACAATGAGCAGTTCTTC.

This clonotype has a single count. The chain joins TRBV7-8 to TRBJ2-7, with 9 nucleotides matching TRBD2. V shed 3 bases, J shed 3 bases, and the junction held 6 bases outside the gene matches. Germline V gene lookup returns CDR1 SGHVS and CDR2 FQNEAQ. There are 15 residues in the CDR3. CDR3 region: CASSLVAGGVYEQYF. The DNA for the CDR3 is TGTGCCAGCAGCTTGGTTGCGGGGGGGGTCTACGAGCAGTACTTC.

This rearrangement joins TRBV3-1 to TRBJ2-1; no clear D. V gave up 4 bases and J gave up 4 bases, with 14 bases separating them. CDR3 length: 15 amino acids. Looked up from germline, CDR1 is LGHDT and CDR2 is YNNKEL (reference sequence). In DNA form, the CDR3 reads TGTGCCAGCAGCCGAAGCGTCAGTATATACAATGAGCAGTTCTTC. Translation: CASSRSVSIYNEQFF.

The V call is TRBV19, the J call TRBJ2-1; the match to TRBD2 covers 12 bases. The CDR3 consists of 14 residues. CDR1 and CDR2 from the germline V gene are LNHDA and SQIVND (reference sequence). The V gene end was trimmed by 10 bases and the J gene end by 6 bases; junction bases not matched to a gene: 7. As DNA, the CDR3 is TGTGCCACCCTAGCGGGAGGGCCCGTCAATGAGCAGTTCTTC. This gives the protein CATLAGGPVNEQFF.

This sequence joins TRBV6-6 and TRBJ1-2; unclear D gene. Trimming cost V 2 bases and J 7 bases, with 14 bases left between them. This CDR3 is built from 14 residues. Germline values: CDR1 MNHNY, CDR2 SVGAGI (reference sequence). The CDR3 reads CASSYGLGLFGYTF. CDR3 nucleotides: TGTGCCAGCAGTTACGGCTTGGGGTTGTTTGGCTACACCTTC.

In this sample, this clonotype turned up once. The chain uses TRBV19 and TRBJ2-1; no firm D call. The CDR3 sequence is 13 residues long. Germline V gene lookup returns CDR1 LNHDA and CDR2 SQIVND (reference sequence). V dropped 6 bases and J dropped 4 bases, with 10 bases sitting between them. This chain's CDR3 is CASRGSVYNEQFF. The CDR3 DNA reads TGTGCCAGTAGGGGAAGTGTTTACAATGAGCAGTTCTTC.

The V and J genes are TRBV5-1 and TRBJ2-3, with TRBD2 matching 10 bases. The CDR3 is 15 residues long. Looked up from germline, CDR1 is SGHRS and CDR2 is YFSETQ. The V and J ends lost 7 bases and 0 bases, in that order; junction bases with no gene match: 5. CDR3 DNA sequence: TGCGCCAGCGGAGGACTAGCGGCTAGCACAGATACGCAGTATTTT. It encodes CASGGLAASTDTQYF.